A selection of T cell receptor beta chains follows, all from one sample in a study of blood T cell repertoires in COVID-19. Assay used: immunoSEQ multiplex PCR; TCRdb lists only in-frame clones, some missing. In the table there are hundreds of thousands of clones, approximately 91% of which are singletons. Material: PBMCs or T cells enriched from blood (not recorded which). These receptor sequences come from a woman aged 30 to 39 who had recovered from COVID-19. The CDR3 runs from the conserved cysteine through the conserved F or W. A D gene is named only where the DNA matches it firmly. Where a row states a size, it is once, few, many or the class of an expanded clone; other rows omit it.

TGTGCCAGCAGCTCAGGGGAATGGGAACCCCTCCACTTT,CASSSGEWEPLHF,.,13,.,TRBV5-4,TRBJ1-6
TGCGCCAGCAGCTCGACAGGGGGCTATGAGACCCAGTACTTC,CASSSTGGYETQYF,.,14,TRBD1,TRBV5-1,TRBJ2-5
TGTGCCAGCTCACCAGGACAGAGCAACACCGGGGAGCTGTTTTTT,CASSPGQSNTGELFF,.,15,.,TRBV18,TRBJ2-2
TGTGCCAGCAGGGGGACTCGCGACTACGAGCAGTACTTC,CASRGTRDYEQYF,few,13,.,TRBV2,TRBJ2-7
TGTGCCAGCAGCACTTCGACTAGCGGGAGAGGAGAGACCCAGTACTTC,CASSTSTSGRGETQYF,.,16,TRBD2,TRBV7-9,TRBJ2-5
TGTGCCAGTAAGGGGAGGGGTTTAGCCCAAACGCAGTATTTT,CASKGRGLAQTQYF,few,14,TRBD2,TRBV19,TRBJ2-3
TGTGCCAGCAGCGTAGAGGGGACAGGGGCCTACGAGCAGTACTTC,CASSVEGTGAYEQYF,.,15,TRBD1,TRBV9,TRBJ2-7
TGTGCCAGCAGCCTCGGGACTTCCGCTGAGGGGCTAAACACCGGGGAGCTGTTTTTT,CASSLGTSAEGLNTGELFF,.,19,.,TRBV7-3,TRBJ2-2
TGTGCCACCAGTGATCTCTACAGGGGAAACACCGGGGAGCTGTTTTTT,CATSDLYRGNTGELFF,few,16,TRBD1,TRBV24-1,TRBJ2-2
TGCGCCAGCACGCTGCGAAACAGGGGCGCAAATGAGCAGTTCTTC,CASTLRNRGANEQFF,.,15,TRBD1,TRBV5-1,TRBJ2-1
TGTGCCAGCTCATCGGGGGGAAGGGGGTACAATGAGCAGTTCTTC,CASSSGGRGYNEQFF,.,15,.,TRBV18,TRBJ2-1
TGTGCCAGCAGCCCGCGGACAGGGAAGTTTCAGTCGTGGACCCAGTACTTC,CASSPRTGKFQSWTQYF,.,17,TRBD1,TRBV11-3,TRBJ2-5
TGCGCCAGCAGTCAACGAGGGCCTGGTGGCACCGGGGAGCTGTTTTTT,CASSQRGPGGTGELFF,once,16,.,TRBV23-1,TRBJ2-2
TGTGCCAGCAGTTTCCAGCAGGACAGGGACATGGACGAGCAGTACTTC,CASSFQQDRDMDEQYF,.,16,TRBD1,TRBV28,TRBJ2-7
TGCGCCAGCAGCTTAGGGGGGGGGAATCAGCCCCAGCATTTT,CASSLGGGNQPQHF,.,14,.,TRBV5-1,TRBJ1-5
TGTGCCAGCAGGTCGACAGGGACTAATGAAAAACTGTTTTTT,CASRSTGTNEKLFF,.,14,TRBD1,TRBV6-5,TRBJ1-4
TGTGCCAGCAGCTTATTAGGAGGAAATTCACCCCTCCACTTT,CASSLLGGNSPLHF,.,14,.,TRBV7-2,TRBJ1-6
TGTGCCAGCAGTATTGGTGCGGGGTCCAGCTACGAGCAGTACTTC,CASSIGAGSSYEQYF,.,15,.,TRBV27,TRBJ2-7
TGTGCCAGCAGTGCACGACAGGGCCACACAGATACGCAGTATTTT,CASSARQGHTDTQYF,.,15,TRBD1,TRBV7-2,TRBJ2-3
TGTGCCAGCAGCGGCAGGGTTCGGGGCACAGATACGCAGTATTTT,CASSGRVRGTDTQYF,.,15,.,TRBV7-2,TRBJ2-3
TGTGCCAGCAGCTTAGTCCATTTGACAGCTGGAAACACCATATATTTT,CASSLVHLTAGNTIYF,.,16,.,TRBV7-2,TRBJ1-3
TGCGCCAGCAGGGAGGGGACAGGAGCTCAGGGTGGGACGAACACTGAAGCTTTCTTT,CASREGTGAQGGTNTEAFF,few,19,TRBD1,TRBV5-1,TRBJ1-1
TGTGCCAGCAGCTTAGGTTGGGCTCAGAGCAGGGGTCAAGAGACCCAGTACTTC,CASSLGWAQSRGQETQYF,.,18,.,TRBV11-3,TRBJ2-5
TGTGCCAGCAGTTTAGACGGGGTGAGTGAGGCCAACGTCCTGACTTTC,CASSLDGVSEANVLTF,.,16,.,TRBV28,TRBJ2-6
TGTGCCAGCAGCGTAGGGTCGGGTTCGGAGACCCAGTACTTC,CASSVGSGSETQYF,.,14,.,TRBV9,TRBJ2-5
TGTGCCAGCAGTCGACAGGCAACTAATGAAAAACTGTTTTTT,CASSRQATNEKLFF,few,14,.,TRBV6-5,TRBJ1-4
TGTGCCTGGAGTCCTGGACAGGGGGCGCGTACTAGGGTTTTCTTT,CAWSPGQGARTRVFF,.,15,TRBD1,TRBV30,TRBJ1-1
TGTGCCAGCTCACCACCGGCGGGAGATCGGGAGACCCAGTACTTC,CASSPPAGDRETQYF,.,15,TRBD2,TRBV18,TRBJ2-5
TGTGCCAGCAGTCCCAGCGGGGGGGGTTTCTACGAGCAGTACTTC,CASSPSGGGFYEQYF,.,15,TRBD2,TRBV28,TRBJ2-7
TGTGCCAGCAGCTCGCTAGCTGGTGAGCAGTTCTTC,CASSSLAGEQFF,.,12,.,TRBV7-9,TRBJ2-1
TGTGCCAGCAAACGTCCGGGGGGCGGTGAAAAACTGTTTTTT,CASKRPGGGEKLFF,.,14,.,TRBV28,TRBJ1-4
TGCGCCAGCAGCCCTGGACAGGGGGTAAATGGCTACACCTTC,CASSPGQGVNGYTF,.,14,TRBD1,TRBV5-1,TRBJ1-2
TGTGCCAGCAGTGGACAGGGGAATCAGCCCCAGCATTTT,CASSGQGNQPQHF,once,13,TRBD1,TRBV28,TRBJ1-5
TGTGCCAGCAGCTTAGAGATGGACAGGGCGACCTATGGCTACACCTTC,CASSLEMDRATYGYTF,.,16,TRBD1,TRBV7-2,TRBJ1-2
TGTGCCACTGCCCCCCGGCTACAGGGGGCTTGGAACGAGCAGTACTTC,CATAPRLQGAWNEQYF,.,16,TRBD1,TRBV19,TRBJ2-7
TGTGCCAGCAGCGGCCTACAGATCTCCTATAATTCACCCCTCCACTTT,CASSGLQISYNSPLHF,.,16,.,TRBV7-2,TRBJ1-6
TGTGCCAGTACTATGGTCCGGGGTACCGCTAACTATGGCTACACCTTC,CASTMVRGTANYGYTF,once,16,.,TRBV19,TRBJ1-2
TGTGCCAGTAGTATCTTGACAGGTATGAACACTGAAGCTTTCTTT,CASSILTGMNTEAFF,.,15,.,TRBV19,TRBJ1-1
TGTGCCAGCAGCGAGCGGGACAGGCCCTATAATTCACCCCTCCACTTT,CASSERDRPYNSPLHF,.,16,TRBD1,TRBV9,TRBJ1-6
TGTGCCAGCAGTGAGGGGGGTTGGTCTGAAGAGACCCAGTACTTC,CASSEGGWSEETQYF,.,15,.,TRBV6-1,TRBJ2-5